This T cell receptor beta chain was identified in a study of blood T cells in healthy people across ages. Study-wide results and caveats: Older age coincided with a roughly linear decline in TCR beta diversity per million T cells. Those diversity estimates obtained from one million T cells were thought to be underestimates.

Per sample, extraction of total RNA gave at least 5 micrograms in every case. In germline, CDR1 is SQVTM, CDR2 ANQGSEA. Trimming removed 3 bases at V and 2 bases at J, with 11 bases between. The CDR3 extends over 13 amino acids. A second 7 to 11 cycle PCR used barcoded and J-beta primers. TCRdb ran MiXCR on the 5' RACE reads and lists one entry per CDR3 protein. The sample includes under 800,000 distinct CDR3 sequences, roughly 21% of them seen just once. This clonotype was seen a few times. Its target is not known. The chain uses TRBV29-1 and TRBJ2-7; perhaps TRBD2 as D (6 bases). This receptor was taken from a man aged 65 to 85 in good health. Input material: blood. As DNA, the CDR3 is TGCAGCGTTGAGGGGGGAATTCCCTACGAGCAGTACTTC. Its protein is CSVEGGIPYEQYF.